This T cell receptor (beta chain) comes out of a study of T-cell memory formation after mild COVID-19 (dated by TCRdb to 2020 to 2023). Looking at the study overall: TCR sequence clusters from the two donors were largely donor specific. In two donors, T-cell clones that expanded and contracted after mild COVID-19 were followed by sequencing TCRalpha and TCRbeta repertoires longitudinally. The cohort was made up of two young adult volunteers, one female and one male, who were previously healthy. On the study overall, not on this receptor specifically: Only a couple of mild cases were covered by the study, and larger cohorts that include severe cases with pre-infection samples were considered necessary. Clones that contracted from day 15 to 85 showed balanced CD4/CD8 phenotypes, whereas a second wave of clones that expanded from day 15 to 37 leaned towards CD4+. Contracting CD4+ clones were located mainly in the CM and EM memory subsets, whereas CD8+ clones were found to be enriched in EMRA. Some responding clones were detected in pre-infection memory, which suggested that pre-existing cross-reactive memory T cells had joined the SARS-CoV-2 response. SARS-CoV-2 specificity of the second-wave clones peaking on day 37 was not confirmed.

As for this clonotype: The antigen it recognizes is unknown. Base qualities are not provided; no much larger clone lies one nucleotide away.

Ficoll-Paque density gradient centrifugation was the method used to isolate PBMCs. Sequencing took place on an Illumina NovaSeq 6000. TCRalpha and TCRbeta cDNA libraries were built by 5'RACE with constant-segment primers, adding sample barcodes and unique molecular identifiers. RNA was extracted from every sample with Trizol reagent. Library amplification was performed in two PCR steps, and a second sample barcode and Illumina TruSeq adapters were introduced in the second step. Libraries were sequenced on an Illumina NovaSeq with 2 x 150 bp paired-end reads. In the authors' own workflow: The reads were demultiplexed and collapsed into UMI-guided consensus sequences using migec v1.2.7. Using mixcr v2.1.11, UMI consensuses were aligned to TRA and TRB V and J templates and then assembled into clonotypes. A clonotype was counted as expanded or contracted only when both edgeR and NoisET called the clonotype significant, with the noise models trained on biological replicates. For edgeR calls, the cutoffs were a false discovery rate-adjusted p below 0.01 and a log2 fold-change threshold of 1. As an exploratory analysis of dynamics, max-normalized trajectories of the 1000 most abundant clonotypes were examined by PCA with hierarchical clustering. The CD4 or CD8 phenotype of responding clones was assigned using the separately sequenced CD4+ and CD8+ repertoires. The raw public data were reprocessed by TCRdb itself: fastp quality trimming at Q25, MiXCR clonotype calling, in-frame beta chains only. Records with the same CDR3 protein are collapsed into one entry carrying the most frequent genes and DNA. The V and J calls reflect TCRdb's pipeline rather than the authors' work. This sample gives roughly 250,000 distinct CDR3 sequences in total; roughly 15% of them show up just once. The ten largest account for roughly 3.6% of the sample.

The receptor comes from a man between 18 and 29 years old who had mild COVID-19 (a few samples of this study predate the infection). The sample titles of this study are shuffled in the database, so cell type and time point are left out; the donor was told from shared clones. The specimen was PBMCs or a T cell subset sorted from them (not recorded which).

CDR3 region: CASSELGLYNEQFF. In nucleotide form, the sequence is TGTGCCAGCAGTGAATTAGGATTATACAATGAGCAGTTCTTC. The rearrangement joined TRBV2 to TRBJ2-1; too little of a D gene remains to name it. Reading the germline V gene gives CDR1 SNHLY and CDR2 FYNNEI. From its cysteine to its phenylalanine, the CDR3 spans 14 amino acids. The retained sequence is limited to the CDR3, 42 bases, with the frame set at the first base. Trimming removed 2 bases from V and 4 bases from J, leaving 9 bases between the germline ends.